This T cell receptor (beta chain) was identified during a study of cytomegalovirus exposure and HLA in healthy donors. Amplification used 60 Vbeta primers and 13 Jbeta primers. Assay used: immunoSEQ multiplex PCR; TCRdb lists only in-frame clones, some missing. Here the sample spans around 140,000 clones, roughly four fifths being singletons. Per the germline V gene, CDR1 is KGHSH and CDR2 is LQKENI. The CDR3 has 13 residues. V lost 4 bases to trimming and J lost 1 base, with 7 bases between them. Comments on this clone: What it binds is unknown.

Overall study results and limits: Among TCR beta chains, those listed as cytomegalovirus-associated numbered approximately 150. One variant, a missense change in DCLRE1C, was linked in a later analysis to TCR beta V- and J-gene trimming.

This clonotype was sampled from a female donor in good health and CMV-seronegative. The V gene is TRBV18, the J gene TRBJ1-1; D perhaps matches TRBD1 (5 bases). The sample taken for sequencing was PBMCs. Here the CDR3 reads CASSLGQNTEAFF. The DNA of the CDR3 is TGTGCCAGCTCACTAGGACAGAACACTGAAGCTTTCTTT.